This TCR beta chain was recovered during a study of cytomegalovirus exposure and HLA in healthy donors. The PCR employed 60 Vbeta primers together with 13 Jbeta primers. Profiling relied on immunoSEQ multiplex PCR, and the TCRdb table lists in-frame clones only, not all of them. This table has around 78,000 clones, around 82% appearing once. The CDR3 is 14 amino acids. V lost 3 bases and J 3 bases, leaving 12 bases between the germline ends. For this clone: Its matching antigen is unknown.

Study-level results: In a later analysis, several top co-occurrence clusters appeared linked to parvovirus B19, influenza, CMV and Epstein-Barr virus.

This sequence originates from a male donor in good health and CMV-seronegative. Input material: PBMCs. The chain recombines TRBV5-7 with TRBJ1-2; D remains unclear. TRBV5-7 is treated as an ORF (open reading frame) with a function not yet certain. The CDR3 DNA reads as TGTGCCAGCAGCTCAGATCCTGTCGACTATGGCTACACCTTC. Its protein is CASSSDPVDYGYTF.